The 18 T cell receptor beta chains listed next were all sequenced from one sample in a study of blood T cell repertoires in COVID-19. Repertoires were generated with immunoSEQ multiplex PCR, while TCRdb's copy carries only in-frame clones and drops some. The sample lists about 440,000 clones, roughly 88% seen once, with 0.6% in the top ten. The source material was PBMCs or T cells enriched from blood (not recorded which). These TCRs come from a young man who had recovered from COVID-19.

The chain couples TRBV28 to TRBJ2-3; 9 bases map to TRBD2. CDR1 is MDHEN and CDR2 is SYDVKM in the germline V gene. After removal of 6 bases from V and 5 bases from J, the junction contained 12 bases not matched to a gene. This CDR3 is 16 amino acids long. CDR3 in amino acids: CASSPPSGRNRDTQYF. CDR3 nucleotide sequence: TGTGCCAGCAGCCCCCCCAGCGGGAGGAATCGAGATACGCAGTATTTT.

CDR3 sequence reads: CASSLDRRGLGNQPQHF. CDR3 nucleotides: TGTGCCAGCAGCTTAGACCGCAGGGGGCTTGGCAATCAGCCCCAGCATTTT. V is TRBV7-8 and J is TRBJ1-5; 8 bases map to TRBD1. The CDR3 sequence is 17 residues long. Per germline, CDR1 SGHVS and CDR2 FQNEAQ. With V trimmed by 1 base and J by 2 bases, 7 bases remained unmatched.

V is TRBV14 and J is TRBJ1-1, with 7 bases aligning to TRBD1. V shed 7 bases, J shed 3 bases, and the junction held 11 bases outside the gene matches. The CDR3 consists of 15 residues. Germline values: CDR1 SGHDN, CDR2 FVKESK. The CDR3 protein is CASTSLGTEDTEAFF. The CDR3 region has the DNA TGTGCCAGCACCTCCCTTGGGACAGAGGACACTGAAGCTTTCTTT.

V usage is TRBV18 and J usage is TRBJ2-2; 10 bases map to TRBD1. The CDR3 is 17 amino acids. Germline CDR1 and CDR2: KGHSH and LQKENI. V lost 4 bases to trimming and J lost 2 bases; unmatched junction nucleotides: 7. CDR3 bases: TGTGCCAGCTCACTCCCGGGACAGGGGACAAACACCGGGGAGCTGTTTTTT. It is translated as CASSLPGQGTNTGELFF.

This CDR3 is CASTTGTEAFF. The CDR3 DNA sequence: TGTGCCAGCACAACAGGCACTGAAGCTTTCTTT. The chain combines TRBV6-5 with TRBJ1-1; tentative D call: TRBD1 (5 bases). The germline V gene has CDR1 MNHEY and CDR2 SVGAGI. V lost 7 bases and J lost 4, with 7 bases in between. The CDR3 consists of 11 residues.

The chain couples TRBV27 to TRBJ1-1; TRBD1 is a possible D gene (5 bases). Germline values: CDR1 MNHEY, CDR2 SMNVEV (reference sequence). Trimming removed 6 bases from V and 3 bases from J, with 14 bases in between. This CDR3 has 14 amino acids. In DNA form, the CDR3 reads TGTGCCAGCAGGCCCTTAGGCAGGGACACTGAAGCTTTCTTT. Protein sequence: CASRPLGRDTEAFF.

V gene TRBV19 combines with J gene TRBJ2-7; 7 bases align to TRBD2. The CDR3 loop spans 17 amino acids. Trimming cost V 0 bases and J 2 bases; bases outside gene matches: 10. Germline CDR1 is LNHDA and CDR2 is SQIVND (reference sequence). The CDR3 nucleotides read TGTGCCAGTAGTATAGATGTGGGCGGGAGTGGGACCTACGAGCAGTACTTC. This translates into CASSIDVGGSGTYEQYF.

The chain recombines TRBV6-4 with TRBJ2-2; the match to TRBD2 covers 8 bases. The CDR3 runs to 14 residues. The V segment lost 3 bases and the J segment 5 bases; nucleotides outside the gene matches: 2. CDR1 and CDR2 (germline): MRHNA, SNTAGT. For the CDR3, the DNA is TGTGCCAGCAGTGAGGCGGGAGGTACCGGGGAGCTGTTTTTT. This codes for CASSEAGGTGELFF.

The genes are TRBV19 and TRBJ1-2; TRBD1 matches 10 bases. From germline, CDR1 is LNHDA and CDR2 SQIVND (reference sequence). The J segment lost 8 bases and the V segment lost 11 bases, leaving 14 bases of the junction unmatched. The CDR3 contains 14 residues. The CDR3 sequence: CASVAPGQGTGYTF. The DNA of the CDR3 is TGTGCCTCGGTGGCTCCGGGACAGGGGACCGGCTACACCTTC.

This sequence joins TRBV19 and TRBJ1-2; D unresolved. The CDR3 loop spans 14 amino acids. The ends were cut back, 2 bases at V and 3 bases at J, with 10 bases in the middle. Per the germline V gene, CDR1 is LNHDA and CDR2 is SQIVND (reference sequence). The CDR3 loop reads CASSIFGVDYGYTF. For the CDR3, the DNA is TGTGCCAGTAGTATATTCGGGGTTGACTATGGCTACACCTTC.

The chain combines TRBV5-4 with TRBJ1-1, with D possibly TRBD1 on 6 matching bases. CDR1 is SGHNT, CDR2 YYREEE, per germline (reference sequence). The V and J ends lost 4 bases and 1 base respectively, with 17 bases between them. The CDR3 spans 16 residues. The CDR3 is CASSPGLGQKNTEAFF. Here the CDR3 DNA reads TGTGCCAGCAGCCCGGGATTAGGACAGAAGAACACTGAAGCTTTCTTT.

This clone showed up just once. This sequence joins TRBV7-2 and TRBJ2-7; TRBD2 matches 9 bases. J lost 2 bases, V lost 1 base, and 3 bases had no gene match. The CDR3 loop spans 15 amino acids. Per germline, CDR1 SGHTA and CDR2 FQGNSA. CDR3: CASSLGLAGTYEQYF. CDR3 sequence (DNA): TGTGCCAGCAGCTTAGGTCTAGCGGGGACCTACGAGCAGTACTTC.

This chain connects TRBV7-9 to TRBJ1-2, with D possibly matching TRBD1 (6 bases). The CDR3 runs 14 residues. Germline V gene data show CDR1 as SEHNR and CDR2 as FQNEAQ (reference sequence). V was shortened by 2 bases and J by 0 bases, with 7 bases between the two germline ends. DNA for the CDR3: TGTGCCAGCAGCTTAACAGGGTCTAACTATGGCTACACCTTC. It yields the protein CASSLTGSNYGYTF.

The rearrangement joins TRBV5-5 to TRBJ1-1; the D gene is possibly TRBD1 (6 bases). Germline-derived CDR1 and CDR2 are SGHKS and YYEKEE (reference sequence). The CDR3 is made up of 16 amino acids. Trimming left V 0 bases short and J 7 bases short, with 19 bases between. The CDR3 spells CASSLGGGRGRGEAFF. The CDR3 DNA reads TGTGCCAGCAGCTTGGGAGGGGGACGGGGCCGGGGTGAAGCTTTCTTT.

V gene TRBV15 combines with J gene TRBJ1-1; D ambiguous. This CDR3 is 13 amino acids long. Germline CDR1 and CDR2: LNHNV and YYDKDF (reference sequence). V was clipped by 1 base and J by 4 bases, with 7 bases between them. CDR3 loop: CATSRVSGTEAFF. In DNA, the CDR3 is TGTGCCACCAGCAGAGTGTCCGGCACTGAAGCTTTCTTT.

This chain links TRBV3-1 (or the pseudogene TRBV3-2) with TRBJ2-2; D call uncertain. CDR1 and CDR2 (germline): LGHDT, YNNKEL (reference sequence). This CDR3 has 13 residues. Trimming stripped 6 bases from V and 0 bases from J, with 5 bases between. The CDR3, as DNA: TGTGCCAGCAGGCTATCGAACACCGGGGAGCTGTTTTTT. Protein: CASRLSNTGELFF.

This chain connects TRBV12-3 or TRBV12-4 to TRBJ2-7; a weak D match, TRBD2 (5 bases). This CDR3 has 13 amino acids. Trimming took 6 bases from V and 1 from J, leaving 10 bases between them. CDR3 protein: CASSFGGSYEQYF. The CDR3 nucleotides are TGTGCCAGCAGCTTCGGAGGATCCTACGAGCAGTACTTC.

This chain links TRBV27 with TRBJ1-1; D remains unclear. The CDR3 covers 13 residues. The V end was cut by 7 bases, the J end by 0 bases, with 9 bases between. In germline, CDR1 is MNHEY, CDR2 SMNVEV (reference sequence). CDR3 in amino acids: CASKVGMNTEAFF. The CDR3 DNA reads TGTGCCAGCAAGGTCGGGATGAACACTGAAGCTTTCTTT.